This is a list of T cell receptor beta chains from one sample in a study of shared clonotypes between healthy human individuals. Data came from immunoSEQ multiplex PCR; TCRdb stores just in-frame clones and leaves some out. The profile shows nearly 600,000 clones, over 95% of them singletons. The sequencing sample was made of naive CD8+ T cells sorted from blood. The receptors derive from a woman aged 25 to 39 in good health. The CDR3 runs from the conserved cysteine through the conserved F or W. D genes are given only for firm matches. A row's size may be missing; if present it is once, few, many or a size class.

clone_size	v_call	d_call	j_call	cdr3_nt	cdr3_aa
-	TRBV29-1	-	TRBJ2-4	TGCAGCGTTGAGGTCTGGGTCAGGAGCGTAACCAAAAACATTCAGTACTTC	CSVEVWVRSVTKNIQYF
-	TRBV2	-	TRBJ1-2	TGTGCCAGCAACATGCTTGGAGGGCGGAGAGGCTACACCTTC	CASNMLGGRRGYTF
-	TRBV2	TRBD1	TRBJ2-2	TGTGCCAGCAGTGGGGACAGAAACACCGGGGAGCTGTTTTTT	CASSGDRNTGELFF
-	TRBV5-1	TRBD2	TRBJ2-1	TGCGCCAGCAGCTTGAACCAGCGGGGGAGGCCCAATGAGCAGTTCTTC	CASSLNQRGRPNEQFF
-	TRBV28	-	TRBJ1-5	TGTGCCAGCAGTTTGGGGGCGGATCAGCCCCAGCATTTT	CASSLGADQPQHF
-	TRBV7-8	TRBD2	TRBJ2-1	TGTGCCAGCAGCTTAGGTGCTCGACTAGCGGCCTTAGAGGGTTTAGGTGAGCAGTTCTTC	CASSLGARLAALEGLGEQFF
-	TRBV27	-	TRBJ2-7	TGTGCCAGCAGTTTGACGACGGGGAACCTTCGGAACGAGCAGTACTTC	CASSLTTGNLRNEQYF
few	TRBV9	-	TRBJ2-7	TGTGCCAGCAGCGTAGGGATTTCCTACGAGCAGTACTTC	CASSVGISYEQYF
-	TRBV27	-	TRBJ2-2	TGTGCCAGCATGGATTCCGGCGGGGAGCTGTTTTTT	CASMDSGGELFF
-	TRBV19	TRBD1	TRBJ1-1	TGTGCCAGTAGTACAACGACCCACTTCCAGGGGGCGTACACTGAAGCTTTCTTT	CASSTTTHFQGAYTEAFF
-	TRBV28	-	TRBJ1-4	TGTGCCAGCAGTTTAGCCGGGCAATTGGAAAAACTGTTTTTT	CASSLAGQLEKLFF
-	TRBV28	-	TRBJ2-7	TGTGCCAGCAGTTTTAAAGGGGACCTAATGGGGGAGCAGTACTTC	CASSFKGDLMGEQYF
-	TRBV6-5	TRBD2	TRBJ2-7	TGTGCCAGCAAGCCGGGACTAGCGACTTACGAGCAGTACTTC	CASKPGLATYEQYF
-	TRBV2	TRBD1	TRBJ1-5	TGTGCCAGCGGAGGGACAGTTAGCAATCAGCCCCAGCATTTT	CASGGTVSNQPQHF
-	TRBV7-9	-	TRBJ2-1	TGTGCCAGCAGCTTAGTTGGTCTTAATGAGCAGTTCTTC	CASSLVGLNEQFF
-	TRBV7-9	-	TRBJ2-3	TGTGCCAGCAGCTTGGACCACCTGGGGGATACGCAGTATTTT	CASSLDHLGDTQYF
-	TRBV5-1	-	TRBJ2-7	TGCGCCAGCAGACCCGACAGCTGGGACCAATCCCGTCACGAGCAGTACTTC	CASRPDSWDQSRHEQYF
once	TRBV29-1	TRBD2	TRBJ2-7	TGCAGCGTTGAAGACCCGGGGGGGCTACCCTACGAGCAGTACTTC	CSVEDPGGLPYEQYF
-	TRBV28	-	TRBJ1-5	TGTGCCAGCAGTTTATTGACAGCCAGCAATCAGCCCCAGCATTTT	CASSLLTASNQPQHF
once	TRBV27	TRBD1	TRBJ1-4	TGTGCCAGCAGCCTGGGACAGGGAGGCGAAAAACTGTTTTTT	CASSLGQGGEKLFF
-	TRBV5-6	TRBD2	TRBJ2-7	TGTGCCAGCAGCCCCCGCCCCGCTCTAGCGGGAGTTCGCCACGAGCAGTACTTC	CASSPRPALAGVRHEQYF
-	TRBV5-1	-	TRBJ2-3	TGCGCCAGCGGAGCAGATACGCAGTATTTT	CASGADTQYF
-	TRBV4-1	TRBD1	TRBJ1-1	TGCGCCAGCAGCCATACCGGGACAGGGGGGCCCACTGAAGCTTTCTTT	CASSHTGTGGPTEAFF
-	TRBV13	TRBD2	TRBJ2-7	TGTGCCAGCAGCATCCAGGGACTAGCGGGAACCCTAAACGAGCAGTACTTC	CASSIQGLAGTLNEQYF